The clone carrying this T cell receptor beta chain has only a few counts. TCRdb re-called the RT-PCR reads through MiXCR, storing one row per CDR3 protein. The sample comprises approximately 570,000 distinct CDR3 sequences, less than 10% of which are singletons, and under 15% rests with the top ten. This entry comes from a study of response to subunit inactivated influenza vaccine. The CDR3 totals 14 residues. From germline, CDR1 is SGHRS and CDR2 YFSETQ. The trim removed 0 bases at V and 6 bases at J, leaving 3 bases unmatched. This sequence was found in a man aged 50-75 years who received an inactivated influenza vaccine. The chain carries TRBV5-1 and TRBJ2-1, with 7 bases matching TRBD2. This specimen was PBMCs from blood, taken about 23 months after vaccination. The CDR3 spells CASSLASGGNEQFF. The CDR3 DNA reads TGCGCCAGCAGCTTGGCTAGCGGCGGCAATGAGCAGTTCTTC.